Following are 19 T cell receptor beta chains from one sample sequenced in a study of blood T cells in healthy people across ages. Combining a sample-barcoded 5' primer with a J-beta primer mix, a second PCR ran for about 6 to 11 cycles. A single record per CDR3 protein comes from TCRdb applying MiXCR to the 5' RACE reads. The sample has hundreds of thousands of distinct CDR3 sequences; 40% to 65% are singletons. The specimen was blood. Source of these receptors: a woman older than 75 in good health.

V usage is TRBV27 and J usage is TRBJ2-7; D gene unclear. The CDR3 has 13 residues. Trimming took 2 bases from V and 7 from J, leaving 12 bases between them. In germline, CDR1 is MNHEY, CDR2 SMNVEV (reference sequence). The CDR3 sequence: CASSLMPVEEQYF. As DNA, the CDR3 is TGTGCCAGCAGTTTAATGCCGGTAGAGGAGCAGTACTTC.

This clonotype was seen repeatedly, ten times or more. The gene calls are TRBV5-4 and TRBJ2-7, with 9 bases identical to TRBD2. Germline assignment: CDR1 SGHNT and CDR2 YYREEE (reference sequence). The CDR3 contains 14 residues. Germline trimming cut 6 bases from V and 3 bases from J; bases unmatched to any gene: 7. The CDR3 spells CASIPEAGGYEQYF. The CDR3 nucleotides are TGTGCCAGCATCCCAGAAGCGGGAGGCTACGAGCAGTACTTC.

Ten or more counts support this clonotype. This chain connects TRBV7-3 to TRBJ2-1, with 8 bases aligning to TRBD2. With 4 bases clipped from V and 7 bases from J, the junction kept 9 bases outside the gene matches. The CDR3 length is 15 residues. The V gene's germline CDR1 is SGHTA and CDR2 FQGTGA. The CDR3 DNA reads TGTGCCAGCAGCTCCACACGGGGGGGCTTGAATGAGCAGTTCTTC. It codes for CASSSTRGGLNEQFF.

The V call is TRBV5-6, the J call TRBJ2-3, with 8 bases aligning to TRBD1. The germline V gene has CDR1 SGHDT and CDR2 YYEEEE. This CDR3 is 17 amino acids long. The V and J ends lost 5 bases and 6 bases, in that order; junction bases with no gene match: 17. This CDR3 reads CASRETGVALFSDTQYF. In DNA, the CDR3 is TGTGCCAGCAGGGAGACAGGGGTCGCTTTGTTTTCGGATACGCAGTATTTT.

The chain joins TRBV12-3 or TRBV12-4 to TRBJ2-3; the match to TRBD2 covers 10 bases. This CDR3 is built from 16 residues. V shed 4 bases, J shed 2 bases, and the junction held 6 bases outside the gene matches. The CDR3 sequence: CASSWERGGYTDTQYF. DNA for the CDR3: TGTGCCAGCAGTTGGGAGCGGGGGGGTTACACAGATACGCAGTATTTT.

This sequence joins TRBV21-1 and TRBJ2-7. TRBV21-1 corresponds to a pseudogene. CDR3 length: 15 residues. CDR3 residues: CASSTSERPLYEQYF. As DNA, the CDR3 is TGTGCCAGCAGTACCTCTGAACGACCTCTGTACGAGCAGTACTTC.

CDR3 sequence (DNA): TGTGCCAGCAGGCCTAGCGGGAGCAACGAGGTGCAGTACTTC. Translated: CASRPSGSNEVQYF. V and J are TRBV28 and TRBJ2-5, with TRBD2 matching over 10 bases. There are 14 residues in the CDR3. CDR1 is MDHEN, CDR2 SYDVKM, per germline. The trim removed 6 bases at V and 11 bases at J, leaving 12 bases unmatched.

This clonotype showed up many times. The V gene is TRBV12-3 or TRBV12-4, the J gene TRBJ2-1; D might be TRBD1 (5 bases). With 5 bases removed from V and 0 bases from J, the gap between germline ends came to 17 bases. This CDR3 is 17 amino acids long. CDR3 sequence (DNA): TGTGCCAGCAGTCGAACCGAAGGGGCTCGCTCCTACAATGAGCAGTTCTTC. Protein product: CASSRTEGARSYNEQFF.

This sequence joins TRBV7-6 and TRBJ1-1; 9 bases line up with TRBD1. Germline-derived CDR1 and CDR2 are SGHVS and FNYEAQ. V gave up 5 bases and J gave up 4 bases; unmatched junction bases: 8. The CDR3 runs to 15 residues. CDR3 loop: CASSPRTGVSTEAFF. As DNA, the CDR3 is TGTGCCAGCAGCCCTAGGACAGGGGTGAGCACTGAAGCTTTCTTT.

This chain links TRBV5-1 with TRBJ2-7; 9 bases align to TRBD1. The V gene's germline CDR1 is SGHRS and CDR2 YFSETQ. The V gene end was trimmed by 4 bases and the J gene end by 1 base; junction bases not matched to a gene: 0. This CDR3 spans 13 amino acids. The CDR3 loop reads CASSDRGSYEQYF. The CDR3 DNA reads TGCGCCAGCAGCGACAGGGGGTCCTACGAGCAGTACTTC.

The chain carries TRBV12-3 or TRBV12-4 and TRBJ2-7; 13 bases align to TRBD2. The CDR3 has 16 amino acids. V gave up 5 bases and J gave up 6 bases; unmatched junction bases: 10. The CDR3 reads CASSPGTSGNWFEQYF. The CDR3 nucleotides are TGTGCCAGCAGTCCCGGGACTAGCGGGAACTGGTTCGAGCAGTACTTC.

About this clonotype: The junction shows a germline mismatch at one end, possibly a read error. The chain recombines TRBV7-2 with TRBJ1-4; 7 nucleotides agree with TRBD1. Germline V gene sequence: CDR1 SGHTA, CDR2 FQGNSA. The CDR3 totals 15 residues. The CDR3 DNA reads as TGTGCCAGCAGCCGGACAGGTCTTACTAATGCAAAACTGTTTTTT. Translating it yields CASSRTGLTNAKLFF.

V is TRBV29-1 and J is TRBJ2-3, with a weak D call TRBD2 (6 bases). The CDR3 loop spans 16 amino acids. CDR1 SQVTM and CDR2 ANQGSEA come from the germline V gene. The germline V and J ends were trimmed by 6 bases and 1 base, with 20 bases remaining between them. In nucleotides, the CDR3 is TGCAGCGTGGGGCCCGTATTAAGGAGGGGCACAGATACGCAGTATTTT. It encodes CSVGPVLRRGTDTQYF.

This clonotype has at least ten counts. The DNA is left out, because the CDR3 cannot be placed on it with certainty; the CDR3 is given as TCRdb lists it. The chain employs TRBV28 and TRBJ2-1; TRBD1, the table's D call, lacks a check against the DNA. The CDR3 spans 15 amino acids, including both terminal residues. CDR1 MDHEN and CDR2 SYDVKM come from the germline V gene. CDR3 sequence: CASSSSGRDRGEQFF.

This clonotype appeared many times. This chain uses TRBV6-6 with TRBJ1-2, with 7 positions matching TRBD1. V was pared by 8 bases and J by 3 bases, with 9 bases of the junction left unmatched. Germline CDR1 MNHNY, CDR2 SVGAGI (reference sequence). This CDR3 has 14 amino acids. CDR3 DNA sequence: TGTGCCAGCCTTCCGGGACAGCAACACTATGGCTACACCTTC. Translation gives CASLPGQQHYGYTF.

This rearrangement joins TRBV5-1 to TRBJ2-3, with 8 positions matching TRBD1. Germline V gene lookup returns CDR1 SGHRS and CDR2 YFSETQ. V shed 3 bases and J 3 bases; nucleotides not matched to a gene: 6. CDR3 size: 15 residues. As DNA, the CDR3 is TGCGCCAGCAGCTCTACAGGGGGGTATACAGATACGCAGTATTTT. Encoded protein: CASSSTGGYTDTQYF.

This clonotype appeared many times. The chain couples TRBV7-2 to TRBJ2-1, with D hard to call. CDR3 size: 11 residues. V lost 5 bases and J 9 bases, leaving 8 bases between the germline ends. CDR1 is SGHTA and CDR2 is FQGNSA in the germline V gene. CDR3 nucleotides: TGTGCCAGCAGCGCTCGAGGTGAGCAGTTCTTC. Encoded protein: CASSARGEQFF.

This chain connects TRBV15 to TRBJ2-5, with 8 bases aligning to TRBD2. The J call may be wrong; the DNA end is better matched by TRBJ2-7. Germline-derived CDR1 and CDR2 are LNHNV and YYDKDF (reference sequence). CDR3 length: 16 residues. The CDR3 sequence is CATSREKTRGGHEQYF. The CDR3 DNA is TGTGCCACCAGCAGAGAGAAAACACGGGGGGGCCACGAGCAGTACTTC.

The chain couples TRBV27 to TRBJ2-5; D call uncertain. The germline V and J ends were trimmed by 3 bases and 5 bases, with 13 bases remaining between them. CDR3 size: 14 residues. Germline CDR1 and CDR2: MNHEY and SMNVEV (reference sequence). The CDR3 DNA sequence: TGTGCCAGCAGTTTGGCGAGGACCGGGGAGACCCAGTACTTC. Translating it yields CASSLARTGETQYF.